This T cell receptor (beta chain) was documented in a study of T cell responses to AZD1222 COVID-19 vaccine (dated by TCRdb to about 2021). Background for the entire study: A total of about 250 trial participants underwent TCR sequencing, of whom around 210 had received two doses of AZD1222 and around 25 had received two doses of the MenACWY control vaccine. Trial participants were enrolled by age into 18-55, 56-69 and 70-plus year subgroups, with approximately 150, 28 and 58 TCR-sequenced participants respectively. Findings and caveats that apply to the study as a whole: Participants were mostly white British, with more females than males. The authors suggested clonal diversity may have been underestimated. Reportedly, close to half of the unique spike-specific TCRs recognized epitopes lying outside the regions that are mutated in the B.1.351 and B.1.1.7 variants. No day 14 peak-response samples were available, so repertoires were characterized only after the peak T cell response. The vaccine-associated CD4 TCRs covered the entire spike protein, and the dominant responses fell in regions 160-218 and 743-854. Conclusions about previously exposed vaccinees are limited because only six or seven AZD1222 recipients were SARS-CoV-2 seropositive at baseline. Spike-specific TCR breadth and depth rose significantly after two AZD1222 doses compared with day 0 and with MenACWY recipients. The 56-69-year group was small, and its depth increase did not reach significance, likely because of low power.

Taken with the paper, the label for time point translates to: about 28 days (+/-7) after the second vaccine dose. AZD1222 recipients given second doses at about 4 weeks or at about 12 weeks were pooled, since spike-specific TCR depth and breadth were not found to differ between the two schedules. Vaccinee samples came from UK trials COV001 and COV002, including a single-blind randomized controlled phase 2/3 trial of AZD1222 (ChAdOx1 nCoV-19) in healthy adults. For TCRbeta chain sequencing, PBMC samples were collected from trial participants at day 0 and at day 28 after the second dose. V loses 3 bases, J loses 3 bases, and the germline ends lie 12 bases apart. For CDR1 and CDR2, the germline V gene lists SGHVS and FQNEAQ. The CDR3 contains 14 residues, cysteine and phenylalanine counted. The retained sequence is limited to the CDR3, 42 bases, with the frame set at the first base. On this clone: It lacks a known antigen. Base-call qualities are not available, and no considerably larger clone is one nucleotide away.

The CDR3 regions of human TCRbeta chains were analyzed by immunosequencing. As for the original processing: Repertoire TCRs were matched against a reference library of SARS-CoV-2-specific TCRs generated with the MIRA antigen-specificity platform. Breadth was defined as the fraction of unique TCRs that were SARS-CoV-2-associated, and depth was defined as the fraction of total T cells that were SARS-CoV-2-associated. Each spike-specific TCR was assigned to its reactive spike region and to a CD4 or CD8 class using the MIRA data. Log10-transformed breadth and depth values were compared by one-way ANOVA with Sidak's multiple comparisons tests. Here the immuneACCESS table is served through TCRdb, limited to in-frame sequences with V and J called. Missing clones are a known gap in these copies; in checked studies unresolved V genes cover under half, and the rest lacks a known reason. V and J calls and clone size come straight from that table; D and trimming were deduced from the DNA. This sample has 50,000 to 65,000 clones in its table, and roughly 90% of those were observed once. The top ten clones comprise about 15% of the sample.

The sequence derives from an adult who received the AZD1222 COVID-19 vaccine. Sequencing was performed on peripheral blood, taken 28 days after the second AZD1222 dose. The V and J genes are TRBV7-8 and TRBJ2-7, with no confident D gene call. The CDR3 in this case is CASSLLEEIYEQYF. The sequenced DNA: TGTGCCAGCAGCTTGCTAGAGGAAATCTACGAGCAGTACTTC. Outside the CDR3, residues come from the reference TRBV7-8 and TRBJ2-7 proteins, so the full variable domain is: GAGVSQSPRYKVAKRGQDVALRCDPISGHVSLFWYQQALGQGPEFLTYFQNEAQLDKSGLPSDRFFAERPEGSVSTLKIQRTQQEDSAVYLCASSLLEEIYEQYFGPGTRLTVT.